The 21 T cell receptor beta chains below were found in one sample sequenced in a study of cytomegalovirus exposure and HLA in healthy donors. 60 Vbeta and 13 Jbeta primers were used in PCR. Repertoires were generated with immunoSEQ multiplex PCR, while TCRdb's copy carries only in-frame clones and drops some. This table holds about 120,000 clones, 65% to 75% found once. The sequenced sample consisted of PBMCs. The receptors derive from a woman aged 45-65 years in good health and CMV-seropositive.

The chain uses TRBV19 and TRBJ1-2; D may be TRBD1 (5 bases). Germline V gene lookup returns CDR1 LNHDA and CDR2 SQIVND (reference sequence). There are 14 residues in the CDR3. The V end was cut by 1 base, the J end by 2 bases, with 8 bases between. CDR3 nucleotide sequence: TGTGCCAGTAGTATAGGAACAGGCAACTATGGCTACACCTTC. Translating gives CASSIGTGNYGYTF.

The table lists this clone with a count of one. The rearrangement joins TRBV4-1 to TRBJ2-1; the D gene is possibly TRBD1 (6 bases). V gave up 2 bases and J gave up 9 bases, with 14 bases separating them. This CDR3 region has 14 residues. Germline lookup yields CDR1 MGHRA and CDR2 YSYEKL. The CDR3 reads CASSQRTAPSEQFF. The CDR3, as DNA: TGCGCCAGCAGCCAAAGGACAGCTCCCAGTGAGCAGTTCTTC.

The rearrangement links TRBV7-9 to TRBJ2-3, with D maybe TRBD2 (6 bases). Germline lookup yields CDR1 SEHNR and CDR2 FQNEAQ (reference sequence). The CDR3 consists of 13 residues. Trimming shortened V by 2 bases and J by 6 bases, and 9 bases separated the two germline ends. CDR3 residues: CASSLNAGDTQYF. In nucleotides, the CDR3 is TGTGCCAGCAGCTTAAACGCGGGGGATACGCAGTATTTT.

The chain recombines TRBV13 with TRBJ2-7, with 7 bases lining up with TRBD2. The V gene end was trimmed by 4 bases and the J gene end by 4 bases; junction bases not matched to a gene: 10. Germline V lookup: CDR1 PRHDT, CDR2 FYEKMQ (reference sequence). The CDR3 is 15 residues long. The CDR3 sequence: CASSYSGTGRYEQYF. DNA for the CDR3: TGTGCCAGCAGCTACAGCGGGACGGGCCGATACGAGCAGTACTTC.

This clone was detected once. J is TRBJ2-7 and V is TRBV5-1; D is possibly TRBD1 (6 bases). The V gene lost 4 bases and the J gene lost 4 bases, with 12 bases spanning the gap. The CDR3 covers 13 residues. CDR1 is SGHRS and CDR2 is YFSETQ in the germline V gene. CDR3 loop: CASSTGQTYEQYF. The CDR3 DNA follows: TGCGCCAGCAGCACTGGACAGACATACGAGCAGTACTTC. The full variable domain, completed using reference TRBV5-1 and TRBJ2-7, is KAGVTQTPRYLIKTRGQQVTLSCSPISGHRSVSWYQQTPGQGLQFLFEYFSETQRNKGNFPGRFSGRQFSNSRSEMNVSTLELGDSALYLCASSTGQTYEQYFGPGTRLTVT.

V is TRBV19 and J is TRBJ1-5, with a weak D call TRBD1 (5 bases). Trimming removed 4 bases at V and 6 bases at J, with 13 bases between. The CDR3 covers 14 residues. Germline lookup yields CDR1 LNHDA and CDR2 SQIVND (reference sequence). The CDR3 DNA follows: TGTGCCAGTAGTAACAGCCACGGGGGTCAGCCCCAGCATTTT. This codes for CASSNSHGGQPQHF.

The genes are TRBV28 and TRBJ2-7, with D unclear. The V and J ends lost 3 bases and 5 bases respectively, with 11 bases between them. The CDR3 consists of 13 residues. Germline CDR1 and CDR2: MDHEN and SYDVKM. The DNA of the CDR3 is TGTGCCAGCAGTTTTTCCAGGTATCACGAGCAGTACTTC. Translating gives CASSFSRYHEQYF.

The J gene is TRBJ1-4, the V gene TRBV19; 11 positions match TRBD1. This CDR3 has 17 amino acids. The V and J ends lost 6 bases and 1 base, in that order; junction bases with no gene match: 7. In germline, CDR1 is LNHDA, CDR2 SQIVND (reference sequence). Here the CDR3 DNA reads TGTGCCAGTAGCCCACAGGACAGGGGGCGAACTAATGAAAAACTGTTTTTT. Translated, it gives CASSPQDRGRTNEKLFF.

This chain uses TRBV9 with TRBJ2-3; maybe TRBD2 (6 bases). CDR1 is SGDLS and CDR2 is YYNGEE in the germline V gene. The CDR3 has 15 residues. The V end lost 3 bases, the J end lost 0 bases, and 11 bases lay between the germline ends. CDR3 bases: TGTGCCAGCAGCGGCGGGACTCTAAGCACAGATACGCAGTATTTT. Its translation: CASSGGTLSTDTQYF.

The rearrangement joins TRBV30 to TRBJ2-7; no reliable D call. Trimming removed 5 bases from V and 1 base from J, with 12 bases in between. The CDR3 sequence is 13 residues long. CDR1 GTSNPN and CDR2 SVGIG come from the germline V gene (reference sequence). The CDR3 region has the DNA TGTGCCTGGGGAACAGTGCTATCCTACGAGCAGTACTTC. Its protein product is CAWGTVLSYEQYF. Full variable domain (remainder filled in from reference TRBV30 and TRBJ2-7): SQTIHQWPATLVQPVGSPLSLECTVEGTSNPNLYWYRQAAGRGLQLLFYSVGIGQISSEVPQNLSASRPQDRQFILSSKKLLLSDSGFYLCAWGTVLSYEQYFGPGTRLTVT.

The chain uses TRBV6-1 and TRBJ2-1; 12 nucleotides match TRBD2. CDR3 length equals 14 residues. Germline assignment: CDR1 MNHNS and CDR2 SASEGT. V gave up 4 bases and J gave up 7 bases; unmatched junction bases: 2. The CDR3 sequence: CASSGLAGVNEQFF. The CDR3 DNA is TGTGCCAGCAGTGGACTAGCGGGAGTAAATGAGCAGTTCTTC.

The genes are TRBV5-1 and TRBJ2-5, with TRBD1 identical over 10 bases. CDR3 length: 14 residues. V shed 4 bases, J shed 7 bases, and the junction held 7 bases outside the gene matches. Germline V gene lookup returns CDR1 SGHRS and CDR2 YFSETQ. The CDR3 reads CASSTGTGVRTQYF. DNA for the CDR3: TGCGCCAGCAGCACCGGGACAGGGGTGAGGACCCAGTACTTC.

V is TRBV27 and J is TRBJ1-2; 9 nucleotides line up with TRBD1. Looked up from germline, CDR1 is MNHEY and CDR2 is SMNVEV (reference sequence). This CDR3 comprises 13 residues. The J segment lost 6 bases and the V segment lost 5 bases, leaving 4 bases of the junction unmatched. CDR3: CASSGQGTHGYTF. CDR3 DNA sequence: TGTGCCAGCAGTGGACAGGGGACCCATGGCTACACCTTC.

The rearrangement joins TRBV25-1 to TRBJ2-7, with 11 bases that match TRBD2. CDR3 length equals 15 residues. V gave up 4 bases and J gave up 2 bases; unmatched junction bases: 4. In germline, CDR1 is MGHDK, CDR2 SYGVNS. The CDR3 reads CASSVPLAGAYEQYF. In nucleotides, the CDR3 is TGTGCCAGCAGTGTACCACTAGCGGGAGCCTACGAGCAGTACTTC.

The rearrangement joins TRBV29-1 to TRBJ2-3; 9 nucleotides match TRBD2. The germline V gene encodes CDR1 SQVTM and CDR2 ANQGSEA. The CDR3 is 14 residues long. Losses at the gene ends were 5 bases for V and 4 bases for J; bases not matched to a gene: 7. The CDR3 DNA sequence: TGCAGCGTTAATAGCGGGAGTTTTTCAGATACGCAGTATTTT. Translated, it gives CSVNSGSFSDTQYF.

CDR3 sequence: CASSRGTGNDYGYTF. The CDR3 DNA sequence: TGTGCCAGTAGTCGGGGGACAGGGAACGACTATGGCTACACCTTC. The V call is TRBV19, the J call TRBJ1-2, with 9 bases aligning to TRBD1. The V gene end was trimmed by 5 bases and the J gene end by 3 bases; junction bases not matched to a gene: 7. CDR1 is LNHDA and CDR2 is SQIVND in the germline V gene (reference sequence). The CDR3 consists of 15 residues.

The genes are TRBV7-9 and TRBJ2-7, with 7 bases that match TRBD1. This CDR3 has 13 amino acids. Germline CDR1 is SEHNR and CDR2 is FQNEAQ (reference sequence). The V segment lost 3 bases and the J segment 4 bases; nucleotides outside the gene matches: 3. The CDR3 nucleotides read TGTGCCAGCAGCTTGGAACAGGGGTACGAGCAGTACTTC. Its translation is CASSLEQGYEQYF. Looking up the rest from reference TRBV7-9 and TRBJ2-7 gives the full variable domain: DTGVSQNPRHKITKRGQNVTFRCDPISEHNRLYWYRQTLGQGPEFLTYFQNEAQLEKSRLLSDRFSAERPKGSFSTLEIQRTEQGDSAMYLCASSLEQGYEQYFGPGTRLTVT.

The rearrangement uses TRBV5-4 and TRBJ1-6; TRBD1 matches 9 bases. The CDR3 has 14 residues. The V segment lost 4 bases and the J segment 8 bases; nucleotides outside the gene matches: 4. The germline CDR1 and CDR2 sequences are SGHNT and YYREEE (reference sequence). The CDR3 DNA reads TGTGCCAGCAGCAGGACAGGGGATCATTCACCCCTCCACTTT. Translating it yields CASSRTGDHSPLHF.

The chain couples TRBV28 to TRBJ1-2; 9 bases are a match to TRBD1. The germline gives CDR1 MDHEN, CDR2 SYDVKM. There are 13 residues in the CDR3. With 6 bases clipped from V and 6 bases from J, the junction kept 5 bases outside the gene matches. CDR3 nucleotide sequence: TGTGCCAGCAGCCCGGACAGGGGCGATGGCTACACCTTC. This translates into CASSPDRGDGYTF.

The rearrangement joins TRBV27 to TRBJ2-7; the D is unclear. Germline CDR1 reads MNHEY; CDR2 reads SMNVEV (reference sequence). The V end was cut by 0 bases, the J end by 2 bases, with 11 bases between. This CDR3 has 15 residues. The CDR3 DNA is TGTGCCAGCAGTTTATCCCCGGGTAGCCCCTACGAGCAGTACTTC. Its translation: CASSLSPGSPYEQYF.

A word on this clone: Other nucleotide sequences in the sample specify the same CDR3. The CDR3 nucleotides read TGTGCCAGCAGCCCTCAGGGAATCGAGCCCCAGCATTTT. Translating gives CASSPQGIEPQHF. The chain joins TRBV7-2 to TRBJ1-5, with D tentatively TRBD1 (5 bases). Per the germline V gene, CDR1 is SGHTA and CDR2 is FQGNSA. The CDR3 has 13 amino acids. V shed 5 bases and J shed 8 bases, with 13 bases lying between them.